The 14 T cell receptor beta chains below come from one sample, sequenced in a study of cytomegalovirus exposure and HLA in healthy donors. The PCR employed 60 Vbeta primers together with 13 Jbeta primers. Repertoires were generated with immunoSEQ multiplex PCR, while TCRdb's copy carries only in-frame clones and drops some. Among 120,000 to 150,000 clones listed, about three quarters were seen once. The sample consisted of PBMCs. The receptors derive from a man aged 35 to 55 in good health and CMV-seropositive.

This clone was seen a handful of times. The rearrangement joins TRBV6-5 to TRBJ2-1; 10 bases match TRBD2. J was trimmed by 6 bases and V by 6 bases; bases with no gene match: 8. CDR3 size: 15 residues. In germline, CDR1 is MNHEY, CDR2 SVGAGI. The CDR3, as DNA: TGTGCCAGCAGCCCGCTAGCGGGAGCGGGCAATGAGCAGTTCTTC. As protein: CASSPLAGAGNEQFF.

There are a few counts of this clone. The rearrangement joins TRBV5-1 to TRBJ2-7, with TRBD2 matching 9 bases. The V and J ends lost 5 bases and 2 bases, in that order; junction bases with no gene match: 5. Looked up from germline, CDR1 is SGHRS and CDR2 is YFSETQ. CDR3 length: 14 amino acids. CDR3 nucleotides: TGCGCCAGCAGAAGGGCTAGCGGGGCCTACGAGCAGTACTTC. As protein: CASRRASGAYEQYF.

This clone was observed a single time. The CDR3 DNA reads TGTGCCAGCAGTGGAACTAGTGCGAACACCGGGGAGCTGTTTTTT. Translation gives CASSGTSANTGELFF. This chain joins TRBV2 and TRBJ2-2; TRBD2 might be the D (5 bases). The germline V and J ends were trimmed by 4 bases and 0 bases, with 9 bases remaining between them. Germline CDR1 and CDR2: SNHLY and FYNNEI. The CDR3 is made up of 15 amino acids.

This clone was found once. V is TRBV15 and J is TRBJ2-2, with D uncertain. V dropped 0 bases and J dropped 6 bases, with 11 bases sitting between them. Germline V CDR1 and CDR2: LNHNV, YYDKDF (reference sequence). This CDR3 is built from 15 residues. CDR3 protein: CATSRDLLAPGELFF. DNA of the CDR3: TGTGCCACCAGCAGAGACCTATTAGCTCCCGGGGAGCTGTTTTTT.

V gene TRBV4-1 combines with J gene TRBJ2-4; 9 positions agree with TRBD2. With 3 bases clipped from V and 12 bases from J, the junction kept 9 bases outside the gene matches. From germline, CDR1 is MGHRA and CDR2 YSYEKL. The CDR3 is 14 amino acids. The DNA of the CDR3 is TGCGCCAGCAGCCATGGGACTAGCTGGGACAGTCAGTACTTC. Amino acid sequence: CASSHGTSWDSQYF.

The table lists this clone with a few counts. The CDR3: CASSLTGGSLGLYEQYF. The CDR3 DNA follows: TGTGCCAGCAGTTTAACAGGGGGAAGTTTGGGGCTCTACGAGCAGTACTTC. This chain uses TRBV28 with TRBJ2-7, with 8 positions matching TRBD1. The V and J ends lost 2 bases and 3 bases, in that order; junction bases with no gene match: 12. CDR3 length equals 17 residues. CDR1 and CDR2 from the germline V gene are MDHEN and SYDVKM.

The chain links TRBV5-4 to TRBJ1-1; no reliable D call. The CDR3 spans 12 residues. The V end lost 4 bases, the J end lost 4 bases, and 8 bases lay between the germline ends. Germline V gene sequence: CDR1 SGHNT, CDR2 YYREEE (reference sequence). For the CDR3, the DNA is TGTGCCAGCAGCATGATCGGCACTGAAGCTTTCTTT. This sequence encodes CASSMIGTEAFF. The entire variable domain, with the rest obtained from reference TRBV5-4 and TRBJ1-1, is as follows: ETGVTQSPTHLIKTRGQQVTLRCSSQSGHNTVSWYQQALGQGPQFIFQYYREEENGRGNFPPRFSGLQFPNYSSELNVNALELDDSALYLCASSMIGTEAFFGQGTRLTVV.

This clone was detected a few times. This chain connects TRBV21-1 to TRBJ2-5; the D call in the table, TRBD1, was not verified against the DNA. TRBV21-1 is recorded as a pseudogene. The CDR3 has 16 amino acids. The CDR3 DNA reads TGTGCCAGCAGCAAATGGGGACAGAAAATTAAAGAGACCCAGTACTTC. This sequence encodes CASSKWGQKIKETQYF.

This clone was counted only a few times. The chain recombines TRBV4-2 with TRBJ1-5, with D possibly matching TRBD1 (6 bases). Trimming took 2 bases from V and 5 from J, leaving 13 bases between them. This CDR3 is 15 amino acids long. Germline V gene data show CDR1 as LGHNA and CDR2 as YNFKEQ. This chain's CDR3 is CASSQLGQRDQPQHF. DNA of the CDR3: TGTGCCAGCAGCCAACTCGGACAGAGAGATCAGCCCCAGCATTTT.

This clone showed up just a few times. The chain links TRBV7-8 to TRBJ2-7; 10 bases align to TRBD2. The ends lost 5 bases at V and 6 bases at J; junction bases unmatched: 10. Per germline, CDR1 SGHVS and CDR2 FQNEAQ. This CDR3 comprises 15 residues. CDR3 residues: CASSLLAGSLTEQYF. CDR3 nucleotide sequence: TGTGCCAGCAGCCTACTAGCGGGATCCTTGACCGAGCAGTACTTC.

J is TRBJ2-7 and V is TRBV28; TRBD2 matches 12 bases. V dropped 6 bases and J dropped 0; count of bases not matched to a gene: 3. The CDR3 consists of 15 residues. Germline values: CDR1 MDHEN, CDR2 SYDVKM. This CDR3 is CASRGGLAGSYEQYF. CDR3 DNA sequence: TGTGCCAGCAGGGGGGGACTAGCGGGCTCCTACGAGCAGTACTTC.

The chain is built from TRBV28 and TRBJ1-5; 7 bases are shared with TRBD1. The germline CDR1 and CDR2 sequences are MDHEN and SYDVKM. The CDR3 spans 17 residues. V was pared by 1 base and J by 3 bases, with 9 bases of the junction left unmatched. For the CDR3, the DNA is TGTGCCAGCAGTTTATTTCCCGGGACAGCGCCCAATCAGCCCCAGCATTTT. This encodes CASSLFPGTAPNQPQHF.

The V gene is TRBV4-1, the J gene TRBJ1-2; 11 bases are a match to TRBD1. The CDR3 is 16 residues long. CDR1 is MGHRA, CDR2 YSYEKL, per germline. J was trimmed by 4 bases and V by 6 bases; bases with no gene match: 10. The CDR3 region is CASRSGTGGSTYGYTF. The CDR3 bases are TGCGCCAGCAGGAGCGGGACAGGGGGTTCAACCTATGGCTACACCTTC.

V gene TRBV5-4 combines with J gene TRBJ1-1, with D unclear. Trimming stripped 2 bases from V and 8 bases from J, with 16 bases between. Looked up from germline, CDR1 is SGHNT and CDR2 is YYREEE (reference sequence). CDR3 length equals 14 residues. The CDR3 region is CASSLQSQYSEAFF. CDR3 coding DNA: TGTGCCAGCAGCTTACAATCACAGTACTCGGAAGCTTTCTTT. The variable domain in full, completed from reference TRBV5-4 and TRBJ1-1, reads ETGVTQSPTHLIKTRGQQVTLRCSSQSGHNTVSWYQQALGQGPQFIFQYYREEENGRGNFPPRFSGLQFPNYSSELNVNALELDDSALYLCASSLQSQYSEAFFGQGTRLTVV.